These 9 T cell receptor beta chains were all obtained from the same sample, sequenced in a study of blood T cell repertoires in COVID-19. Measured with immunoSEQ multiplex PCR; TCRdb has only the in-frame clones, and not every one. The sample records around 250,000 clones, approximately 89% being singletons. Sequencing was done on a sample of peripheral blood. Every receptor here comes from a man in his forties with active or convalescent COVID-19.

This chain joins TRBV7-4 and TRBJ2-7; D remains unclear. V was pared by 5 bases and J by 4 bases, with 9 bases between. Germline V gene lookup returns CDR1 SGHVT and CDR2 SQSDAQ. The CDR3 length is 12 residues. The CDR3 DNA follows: TGTGCCAGCAGCCACCCTAAGTACGAGCAGTACTTC. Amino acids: CASSHPKYEQYF.

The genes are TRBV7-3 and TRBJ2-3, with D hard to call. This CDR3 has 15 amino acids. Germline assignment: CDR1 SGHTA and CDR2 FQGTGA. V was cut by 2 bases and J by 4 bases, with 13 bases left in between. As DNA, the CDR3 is TGTGCCAGCAGCTTAGACGGAGCTAGTGCAGATACGCAGTATTTT. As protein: CASSLDGASADTQYF.

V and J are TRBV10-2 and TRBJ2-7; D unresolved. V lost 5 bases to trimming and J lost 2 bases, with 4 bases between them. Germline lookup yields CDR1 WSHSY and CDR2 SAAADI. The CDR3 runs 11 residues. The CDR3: CASSPTYEQYF. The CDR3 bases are TGCGCCAGCAGTCCCACCTACGAGCAGTACTTC.

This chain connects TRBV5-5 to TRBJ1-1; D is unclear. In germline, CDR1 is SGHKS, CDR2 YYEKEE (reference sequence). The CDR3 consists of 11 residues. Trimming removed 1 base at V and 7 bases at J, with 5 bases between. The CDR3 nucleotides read TGTGCCAGCAGCTTGTATAATGAAGCTTTCTTT. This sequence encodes CASSLYNEAFF. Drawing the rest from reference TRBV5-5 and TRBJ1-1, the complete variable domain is DAGVTQSPTHLIKTRGQQVTLRCSPISGHKSVSWYQQVLGQGPQFIFQYYEKEERGRGNFPDRFSARQFPNYSSELNVNALLLGDSALYLCASSLYNEAFFGQGTRLTVV.

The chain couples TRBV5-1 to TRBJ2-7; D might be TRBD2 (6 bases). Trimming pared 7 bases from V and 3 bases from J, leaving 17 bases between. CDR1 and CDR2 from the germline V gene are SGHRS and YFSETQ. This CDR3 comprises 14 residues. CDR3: CASSGGERFYEQYF. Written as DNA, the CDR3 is TGCGCCAGCTCCGGCGGGGAGCGATTCTACGAGCAGTACTTC.

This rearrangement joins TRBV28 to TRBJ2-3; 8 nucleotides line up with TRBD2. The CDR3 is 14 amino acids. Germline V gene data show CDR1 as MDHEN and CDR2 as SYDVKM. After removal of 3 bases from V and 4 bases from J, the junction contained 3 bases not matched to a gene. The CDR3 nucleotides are TGTGCCAGCAGTTTCGGGGGGGCCTCAGATACGCAGTATTTT. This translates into CASSFGGASDTQYF.

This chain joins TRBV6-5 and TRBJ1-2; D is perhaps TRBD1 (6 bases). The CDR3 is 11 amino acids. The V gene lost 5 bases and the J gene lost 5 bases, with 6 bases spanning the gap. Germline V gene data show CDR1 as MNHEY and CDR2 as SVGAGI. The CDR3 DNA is TGTGCCAGCAGTACAGGGTATGGCTACACCTTC. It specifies CASSTGYGYTF.

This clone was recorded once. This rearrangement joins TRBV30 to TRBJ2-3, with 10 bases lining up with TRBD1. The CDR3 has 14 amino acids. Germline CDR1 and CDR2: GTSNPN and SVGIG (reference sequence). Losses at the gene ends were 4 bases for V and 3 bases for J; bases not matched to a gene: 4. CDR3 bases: TGTGCCTGGACTGACAGGGGGCGTACAGATACGCAGTATTTT. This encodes CAWTDRGRTDTQYF. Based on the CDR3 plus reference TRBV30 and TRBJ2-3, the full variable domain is SQTIHQWPATLVQPVGSPLSLECTVEGTSNPNLYWYRQAAGRGLQLLFYSVGIGQISSEVPQNLSASRPQDRQFILSSKKLLLSDSGFYLCAWTDRGRTDTQYFGPGTRLTVL.

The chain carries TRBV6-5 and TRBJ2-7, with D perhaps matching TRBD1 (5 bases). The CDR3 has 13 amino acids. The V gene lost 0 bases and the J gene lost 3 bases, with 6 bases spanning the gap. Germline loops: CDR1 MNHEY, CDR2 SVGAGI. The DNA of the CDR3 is TGTGCCAGCAGTTACTCGACAGACTACGAGCAGTACTTC. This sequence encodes CASSYSTDYEQYF.